The next 17 T cell receptor beta chains were all read from a single sample in a study of T cells after yellow fever vaccination. TCRdb itself ran the 5' RACE reads through MiXCR, one entry per CDR3 protein. This sample has 550,000 or so distinct CDR3 sequences, with under 25% found just once. The sequencing used PBMCs, collected 15 days after the yellow fever booster vaccination. These receptors were taken from a man aged 25 to 40 who received the YFV17D yellow fever vaccine.

V is TRBV2 and J is TRBJ2-6, with TRBD2 identical over 7 bases. Trimming cost V 2 bases and J 2 bases; bases outside gene matches: 0. The CDR3 length is 15 residues. In germline, CDR1 is SNHLY, CDR2 FYNNEI. CDR3 region: CASSERGAGANVLTF. CDR3 sequence (DNA): TGTGCCAGCAGTGAACGGGGGGCTGGGGCCAACGTCCTGACTTTC.

There are many counts of this clonotype. This chain uses TRBV19 with TRBJ2-6; TRBD2 aligns across 9 bases. Germline CDR1 is LNHDA and CDR2 is SQIVND (reference sequence). Trimming took 7 bases from V and 0 from J; bases not matched to a gene: 7. This CDR3 has 17 residues. The CDR3 here is CASTASGIFSGANVLTF. The CDR3, as DNA: TGTGCCAGTACGGCTAGCGGGATTTTCTCTGGGGCCAACGTCCTGACTTTC. The full variable domain, with the rest looked up from reference TRBV19 and TRBJ2-6, is DGGITQSPKYLFRKEGQNVTLSCEQNLNHDAMYWYRQDPGQGLRLIYYSQIVNDFQKGDIAEGYSVSREKKESFPLTVTSAQKNPTAFYLCASTASGIFSGANVLTFGAGSRLTVL.

This clonotype was observed a handful of times. This rearrangement joins TRBV6-1 to TRBJ2-7, with 9 bases identical to TRBD1. The CDR3 extends over 13 amino acids. Germline V gives CDR1 MNHNS, CDR2 SASEGT. Trimming removed 7 bases from V and 8 bases from J; junction bases left unmatched: 9. DNA of the CDR3: TGTGCCAGCATCGGGACAGGGTCTTTTAAGCAGTACTTC. Protein sequence: CASIGTGSFKQYF.

The table lists this clonotype with a few counts. The chain has TRBV5-6 and TRBJ2-2; D gene ambiguous. In germline, CDR1 is SGHDT, CDR2 YYEEEE. Trimming pared 0 bases from V and 8 bases from J, leaving 8 bases between. The CDR3 loop spans 13 amino acids. The CDR3 DNA reads TGTGCCAGCAGCTTGGGGGCGGCGGGGGAGCTGTTTTTT. Translation: CASSLGAAGELFF.

The chain is built from TRBV4-2 and TRBJ2-7, with D perhaps TRBD2 (6 bases). Germline V gene data show CDR1 as LGHNA and CDR2 as YNFKEQ. The CDR3 has 13 residues. V lost 3 bases and J 4 bases, leaving 10 bases between the germline ends. CDR3 DNA sequence: TGTGCCAGCAGCCAGCTCCGGGGGTACGAGCAGTACTTC. Residues: CASSQLRGYEQYF.

This clonotype was seen ten or more times. The V call is TRBV5-8, the J call TRBJ2-2, with unresolved D. Looked up from germline, CDR1 is SGHTS and CDR2 is YDEGEE. The V end lost 4 bases, the J end lost 4 bases, and 17 bases lay between the germline ends. The CDR3 covers 16 residues. The DNA for the CDR3 is TGTGCCAGCAGCCCTCGGACCGGACGTGGCACCGGGGAGCTGTTTTTT. As protein: CASSPRTGRGTGELFF.

The rearrangement links TRBV21-1 to TRBJ1-2. TRBV21-1 is an annotated pseudogene. The CDR3 is 12 amino acids. Written as DNA, the CDR3 is TGTGCCAGCAGCAAAACCCGCCATGGCTACACCTTC. This gives the protein CASSKTRHGYTF.

This clonotype was picked up a small number of times. The CDR3 is CASSPDLLGETQYF. CDR3 sequence (DNA): TGTGCCAGCAGTCCTGACCTCTTGGGCGAGACCCAGTACTTC. This sequence joins TRBV12-3 or TRBV12-4 and TRBJ2-5; the D is unclear. V lost 5 bases and J 5 bases, leaving 15 bases between the germline ends. The CDR3 has 14 residues.

The V call is TRBV10-2, the J call TRBJ2-3, with 10 bases identical to TRBD2. The CDR3 loop spans 19 amino acids. The germline V gene encodes CDR1 WSHSY and CDR2 SAAADI. With 1 base clipped from V and 0 bases from J, the junction kept 10 bases outside the gene matches. The CDR3 DNA sequence: TGCGCCAGCAGTGAGTTCTCAGCGGGAGGGCTTATAAGCACAGATACGCAGTATTTT. Its translation: CASSEFSAGGLISTDTQYF.

V and J are TRBV5-5 and TRBJ2-5, with a possible D match to TRBD1 (5 bases). V shed 3 bases and J shed 3 bases, with 9 bases lying between them. This CDR3 region has 13 residues. The germline CDR1 and CDR2 sequences are SGHKS and YYEKEE (reference sequence). CDR3 DNA sequence: TGTGCCAGCAGCTCGACAGCAGAAGAGACCCAGTACTTC. Amino acids: CASSSTAEETQYF.

This clonotype was seen many times. This chain joins TRBV5-1 and TRBJ1-1; D not resolved. Trimming took 0 bases from V and 8 from J, leaving 8 bases between them. The CDR3 is 12 amino acids. Germline CDR1 reads SGHRS; CDR2 reads YFSETQ. The DNA for the CDR3 is TGCGCCAGCAGCTTGGCCGGTCCGGAAGCTTTCTTT. The encoded protein is CASSLAGPEAFF.

V usage is TRBV5-1 and J usage is TRBJ2-3, with D unclear. Germline V CDR1 and CDR2: SGHRS, YFSETQ. This CDR3 is built from 16 residues. V gave up 4 bases and J gave up 4 bases, with 19 bases separating them. For the CDR3, the DNA is TGCGCCAGCAGCCCACTCTCTATATCGTCAGCAGATACGCAGTATTTT. Its protein is CASSPLSISSADTQYF. Combining the CDR3 with reference TRBV5-1 and TRBJ2-3 gives the whole variable domain KAGVTQTPRYLIKTRGQQVTLSCSPISGHRSVSWYQQTPGQGLQFLFEYFSETQRNKGNFPGRFSGRQFSNSRSEMNVSTLELGDSALYLCASSPLSISSADTQYFGPGTRLTVL.

This clonotype was seen more than once but under ten times. The chain employs TRBV29-1 and TRBJ1-1; possibly TRBD1 for D (6 bases). Germline CDR1 SQVTM, CDR2 ANQGSEA. This CDR3 is 10 amino acids long. The ends were cut back, 4 bases at V and 7 bases at J, with 7 bases in the middle. CDR3 nucleotides: TGCAGCGTTGGACAGGTTGAAGCTTTCTTT. Translated, it gives CSVGQVEAFF.

CDR3 nucleotide sequence: TGTGCCAGCAACCCCCCAGGTCGGCAGGGAGCCACCTACACCTTC. It is translated as CASNPPGRQGATYTF. V and J are TRBV2 and TRBJ1-2; TRBD1 might be the D (5 bases). CDR3 length equals 15 residues. Germline-derived CDR1 and CDR2 are SNHLY and FYNNEI. V lost 7 bases, J lost 10 bases, and 25 bases lay in between.

This clonotype has only a few counts. V usage is TRBV18 and J usage is TRBJ2-2; 8 bases fit TRBD2. CDR1 is KGHSH and CDR2 is LQKENI in the germline V gene. The CDR3 runs to 17 residues. The V segment lost 6 bases and the J segment 0 bases; nucleotides outside the gene matches: 9. The CDR3, as DNA: TGTGCCAGCTCTTCCCTAGGCGGGAGGACGAACACCGGGGAGCTGTTTTTT. Protein: CASSSLGGRTNTGELFF.

A few counts support this clonotype. The chain joins TRBV5-1 to TRBJ2-2; a possible D gene is TRBD2 (5 bases). The germline V gene has CDR1 SGHRS and CDR2 YFSETQ. V was shortened by 2 bases and J by 7 bases, with 15 bases between the two germline ends. This CDR3 is 15 amino acids long. The CDR3 nucleotides are TGCGCCAGCAGCTTCGGGGTAGGAACTTACGGGGAGCTGTTTTTT. This translates into CASSFGVGTYGELFF. The full variable domain, rest sourced from reference TRBV5-1 and TRBJ2-2, is KAGVTQTPRYLIKTRGQQVTLSCSPISGHRSVSWYQQTPGQGLQFLFEYFSETQRNKGNFPGRFSGRQFSNSRSEMNVSTLELGDSALYLCASSFGVGTYGELFFGEGSRLTVL.

This clonotype was detected ten times or more. For the CDR3, the DNA is TGTGCCAGCAGCCAATCCTACGAGCAGTACTTC. Protein: CASSQSYEQYF. This chain connects TRBV3-1 to TRBJ2-7, with D uncertain. Germline CDR1 reads LGHDT; CDR2 reads YNNKEL (reference sequence). The V gene lost 2 bases and the J gene lost 1 base, with 0 bases spanning the gap. CDR3 length equals 11 residues.